A single sample gave rise to the 8 T cell receptor beta chains below, sequenced in a study of cytotoxic CD8 clonotypes in ibrutinib-treated CLL. Sequencing was performed with immunoSEQ multiplex PCR; in TCRdb, only in-frame clones are kept and a portion is missing. This table holds 150,000 to 200,000 clones, over 60% found once. The sample consisted of PBMCs, taken after 24 months of ibrutinib treatment. Receptor source: a human donor with chronic lymphocytic leukemia.

The chain joins TRBV9 to TRBJ2-2, with TRBD1 as a possible D gene (5 bases). Trimming shortened V by 4 bases and J by 8 bases, and 18 bases separated the two germline ends. This CDR3 is 15 amino acids long. Germline V gives CDR1 SGDLS, CDR2 YYNGEE. The CDR3 region is CASSPTAFTAGELFF. As DNA, the CDR3 is TGTGCCAGCAGCCCGACAGCCTTCACCGCGGGGGAGCTGTTTTTT.

The V gene is TRBV27, the J gene TRBJ2-7, with a weak D call TRBD1 (5 bases). Trimming stripped 7 bases from V and 9 bases from J, with 28 bases between. Per germline, CDR1 MNHEY and CDR2 SMNVEV (reference sequence). This CDR3 is built from 16 residues. The CDR3 region has the DNA TGTGCCAGCAACCCCCATTCGTGGGGCCTCGAACGTTGGCAGTACTTC. Its translation is CASNPHSWGLERWQYF.

This clone was recorded a few times. The genes are TRBV10-3 and TRBJ2-3; D remains unclear. CDR3 length: 15 residues. Germline loops: CDR1 ENHRY, CDR2 SYGVKD. V lost 0 bases and J 0 bases, leaving 7 bases between the germline ends. This chain's CDR3 is CAISESTGSTDTQYF. In nucleotides, the CDR3 is TGTGCCATCAGTGAGTCGACGGGTAGCACAGATACGCAGTATTTT.

The V gene is TRBV30, the J gene TRBJ2-1; TRBD2 matches 11 bases. The CDR3 is made up of 14 amino acids. Unmatched junction bases numbered 7, after V lost 4 bases and J lost 8 bases. Per germline, CDR1 GTSNPN and CDR2 SVGIG (reference sequence). DNA of the CDR3: TGTGCCTGGATACTAGCGGGAGAGGCTCATGAGCAGTTCTTC. Translated: CAWILAGEAHEQFF.

The chain links TRBV12-5 to TRBJ2-7, with TRBD1 matching over 9 bases. The junction had 9 bases not matched to a gene; V was cut back by 2 bases and J by 4 bases. The CDR3 is 16 residues long. Per germline, CDR1 LGHNT and CDR2 FRNRAP. The CDR3 DNA reads TGTGCTAGTGGTTTGTCCACCGGGACAGGGCGGTACGAGCAGTACTTC. Its protein is CASGLSTGTGRYEQYF.

The chain recombines TRBV27 with TRBJ1-2, with D possibly TRBD1 on 5 matching bases. The CDR3 loop spans 11 amino acids. Germline V gene data show CDR1 as MNHEY and CDR2 as SMNVEV (reference sequence). V was trimmed by 5 bases and J by 7 bases, leaving 8 bases between them. The CDR3 sequence: CASSGGAGYTF. DNA of the CDR3: TGTGCCAGCAGTGGGGGTGCTGGCTACACCTTC.

The rearrangement joins TRBV27 to TRBJ2-3; D is unclear. Germline V CDR1 and CDR2: MNHEY, SMNVEV (reference sequence). The V and J ends lost 6 bases and 2 bases respectively, with 9 bases between them. The CDR3 has 13 residues. The CDR3 nucleotides read TGTGCCAGCAGAGACTCCAACACAGATACGCAGTATTTT. Translating gives CASRDSNTDTQYF.

V is TRBV4-1 and J is TRBJ1-2; TRBD1 matches 9 bases. Looked up from germline, CDR1 is MGHRA and CDR2 is YSYEKL. This CDR3 region has 15 residues. The J segment lost 8 bases and the V segment lost 0 bases, leaving 7 bases of the junction unmatched. The CDR3 reads CASSQDGQGQRGYTF. The CDR3 DNA sequence: TGCGCCAGCAGCCAAGATGGACAGGGGCAACGGGGCTACACCTTC.